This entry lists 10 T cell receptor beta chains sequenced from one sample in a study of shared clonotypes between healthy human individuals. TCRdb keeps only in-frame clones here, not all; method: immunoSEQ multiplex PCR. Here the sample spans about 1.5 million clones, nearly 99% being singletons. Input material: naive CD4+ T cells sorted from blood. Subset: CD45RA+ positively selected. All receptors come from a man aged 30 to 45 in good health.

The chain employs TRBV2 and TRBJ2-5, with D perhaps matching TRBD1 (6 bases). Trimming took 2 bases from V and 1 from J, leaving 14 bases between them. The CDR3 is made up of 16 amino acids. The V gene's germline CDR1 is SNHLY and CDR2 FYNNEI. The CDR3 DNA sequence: TGTGCCAGCAGTGAAAAACAGGGCTTAAGCCAAGAGACCCAGTACTTC. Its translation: CASSEKQGLSQETQYF.

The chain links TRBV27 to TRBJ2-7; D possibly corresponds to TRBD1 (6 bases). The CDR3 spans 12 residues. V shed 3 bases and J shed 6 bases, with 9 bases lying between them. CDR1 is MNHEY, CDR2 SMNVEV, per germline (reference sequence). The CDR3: CASSFIGGEQYF. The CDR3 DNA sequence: TGTGCCAGCAGTTTCATAGGGGGCGAGCAGTACTTC.

This CDR3 reads CASSAQGNQPQHF. The CDR3 DNA reads as TGTGCCAGCAGCGCCCAGGGCAATCAGCCCCAGCATTTT. The V call is TRBV5-4, the J call TRBJ1-5; D gene uncertain. The V gene's germline CDR1 is SGHNT and CDR2 YYREEE (reference sequence). The CDR3 runs to 13 residues. The germline V and J ends were trimmed by 4 bases and 2 bases, with 7 bases remaining between them.

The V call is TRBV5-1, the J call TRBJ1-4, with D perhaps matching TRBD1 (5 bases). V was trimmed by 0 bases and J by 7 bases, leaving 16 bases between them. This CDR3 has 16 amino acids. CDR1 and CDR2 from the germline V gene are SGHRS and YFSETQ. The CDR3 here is CASSLANVRVGEKLFF. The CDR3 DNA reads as TGCGCCAGCAGCTTGGCCAATGTCAGGGTGGGTGAAAAACTGTTTTTT.

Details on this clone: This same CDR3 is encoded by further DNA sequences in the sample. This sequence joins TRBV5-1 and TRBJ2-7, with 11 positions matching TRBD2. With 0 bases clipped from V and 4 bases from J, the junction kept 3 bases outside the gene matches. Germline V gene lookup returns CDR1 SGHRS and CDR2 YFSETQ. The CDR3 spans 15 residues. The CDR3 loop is CASSLVTSGSYEQYF. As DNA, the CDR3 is TGCGCCAGCAGCTTGGTCACTAGCGGGAGTTACGAGCAGTACTTC.

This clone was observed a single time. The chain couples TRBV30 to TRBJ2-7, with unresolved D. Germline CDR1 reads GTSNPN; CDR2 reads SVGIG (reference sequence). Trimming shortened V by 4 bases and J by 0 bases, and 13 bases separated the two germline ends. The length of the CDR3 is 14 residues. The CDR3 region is CAWTGYTHSYEQYF. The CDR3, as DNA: TGTGCCTGGACAGGATATACGCACTCCTACGAGCAGTACTTC. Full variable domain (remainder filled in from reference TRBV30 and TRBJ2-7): SQTIHQWPATLVQPVGSPLSLECTVEGTSNPNLYWYRQAAGRGLQLLFYSVGIGQISSEVPQNLSASRPQDRQFILSSKKLLLSDSGFYLCAWTGYTHSYEQYFGPGTRLTVT.

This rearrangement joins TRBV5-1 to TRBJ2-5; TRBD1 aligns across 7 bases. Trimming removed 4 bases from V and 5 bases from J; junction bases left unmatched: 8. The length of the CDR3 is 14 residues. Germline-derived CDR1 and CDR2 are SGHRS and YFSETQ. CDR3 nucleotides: TGCGCCAGCAGCGCACGACAGGGTGTGGAGACCCAGTACTTC. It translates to CASSARQGVETQYF.

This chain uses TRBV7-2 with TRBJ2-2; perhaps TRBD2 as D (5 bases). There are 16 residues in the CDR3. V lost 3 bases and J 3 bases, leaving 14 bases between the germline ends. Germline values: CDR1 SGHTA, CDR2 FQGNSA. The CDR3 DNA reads TGTGCCAGCAGCTTCTCTAGCCGGGTGGACACCGGGGAGCTGTTTTTT. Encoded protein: CASSFSSRVDTGELFF.

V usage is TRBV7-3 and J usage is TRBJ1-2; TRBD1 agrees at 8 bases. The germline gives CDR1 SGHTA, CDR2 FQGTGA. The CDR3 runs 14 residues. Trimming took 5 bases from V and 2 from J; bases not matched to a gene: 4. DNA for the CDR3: TGTGCCAGCAGCACGCGGACAGGGAACTATGGCTACACCTTC. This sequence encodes CASSTRTGNYGYTF.

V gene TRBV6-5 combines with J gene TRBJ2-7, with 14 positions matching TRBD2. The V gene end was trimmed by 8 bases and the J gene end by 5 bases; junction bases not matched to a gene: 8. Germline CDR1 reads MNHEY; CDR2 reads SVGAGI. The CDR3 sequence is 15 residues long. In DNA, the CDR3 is TGTGCCAGCTCCCCGGGACTAGCGGGAGCAAACGAGCAGTACTTC. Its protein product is CASSPGLAGANEQYF.